The 6 T cell receptor beta chains below all came from one sample that was sequenced in a study of CD8 T cells in Susac syndrome. Reverse transcription of 0.5 to 1 ug RNA was carried out with random hexamers. TCRdb independently ran MiXCR on the immunoSEQ multiplex PCR reads; one entry per CDR3 protein. The sample lists about 120,000 distinct CDR3 sequences; 94% were seen once. The material sequenced was CD4+ T cells from PBMCs. The origin of the receptors is a human donor in good health.

The chain has TRBV10-3 and TRBJ1-5; unclear D gene. The CDR3 spans 13 residues. V was clipped by 4 bases and J by 6 bases, with 10 bases between them. CDR1 ENHRY and CDR2 SYGVKD come from the germline V gene. The CDR3 sequence is CAISVRVGQPQHF. The CDR3 DNA follows: TGTGCCATCAGTGTCCGGGTAGGTCAGCCCCAGCATTTT.

The chain has TRBV24-1 and TRBJ2-1, with TRBD2 identical over 12 bases. V shed 2 bases, J shed 9 bases, and the junction held 7 bases outside the gene matches. The CDR3 is 16 amino acids. CDR1 is KGHDR, CDR2 SFDVKD, per germline. CDR3 DNA sequence: TGTGCCACCAGTGATTCGACTAGCGGGAGAGCCGGTGAGCAGTTCTTC. The encoded protein is CATSDSTSGRAGEQFF.

CDR3 sequence: CASSLYDGTDTQYF. In DNA form, the CDR3 reads TGTGCCAGCAGTTTATACGATGGCACAGATACGCAGTATTTT. This chain links TRBV12-3 or TRBV12-4 with TRBJ2-3, with unresolved D. The CDR3 has 14 residues. The V end lost 2 bases, the J end lost 1 base, and 7 bases lay between the germline ends.

In DNA, the CDR3 is TGCAGTGCTAGACAGTTGGGTAGGAGCACAGATACGCAGTATTTT. Translating gives CSARQLGRSTDTQYF. The chain joins TRBV20-1 to TRBJ2-3; unclear D gene. The V gene lost 2 bases and the J gene lost 0 bases, with 12 bases spanning the gap. The CDR3 is 15 amino acids. The V gene's germline CDR1 is DFQATT and CDR2 SNEGSKA (reference sequence).

The V call is TRBV5-4, the J call TRBJ2-3; perhaps TRBD2 as D (6 bases). Germline CDR1 is SGHNT and CDR2 is YYREEE (reference sequence). The CDR3 consists of 16 residues. The V end was cut by 0 bases, the J end by 0 bases, with 11 bases between. CDR3 nucleotides: TGTGCCAGCAGCTTGGTTGTTAGCGGCAGCACAGATACGCAGTATTTT. It specifies CASSLVVSGSTDTQYF.

The chain links TRBV27 to TRBJ2-7; 9 bases align to TRBD2. The ends lost 9 bases at V and 2 bases at J; junction bases unmatched: 5. Germline loops: CDR1 MNHEY, CDR2 SMNVEV (reference sequence). This CDR3 region has 13 residues. The CDR3 DNA follows: TGTGCCAGTCTTCCTAGCGGGGCCTACGAGCAGTACTTC. Translating it yields CASLPSGAYEQYF.